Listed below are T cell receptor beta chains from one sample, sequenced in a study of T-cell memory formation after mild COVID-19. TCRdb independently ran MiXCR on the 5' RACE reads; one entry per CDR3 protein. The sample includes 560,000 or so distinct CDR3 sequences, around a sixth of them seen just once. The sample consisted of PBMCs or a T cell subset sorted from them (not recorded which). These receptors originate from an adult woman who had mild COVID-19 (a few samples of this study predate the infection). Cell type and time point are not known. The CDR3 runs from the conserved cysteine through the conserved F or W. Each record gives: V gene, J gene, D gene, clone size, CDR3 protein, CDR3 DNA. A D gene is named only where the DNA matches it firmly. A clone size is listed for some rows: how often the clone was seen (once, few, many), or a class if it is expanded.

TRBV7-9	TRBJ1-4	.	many	CASSLQGTNEKLFF	TGTGCCAGCAGCTTGCAGGGGACTAATGAAAAACTGTTTTTT
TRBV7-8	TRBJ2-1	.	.	CASSHDWGGGRNEQFF	TGTGCCAGCAGCCACGATTGGGGCGGGGGCCGCAATGAGCAGTTCTTC
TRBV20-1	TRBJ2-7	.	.	CSARDSPGAAYEQYF	TGCAGTGCTAGAGATAGTCCCGGAGCGGCTTACGAGCAGTACTTC
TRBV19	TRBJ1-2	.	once	CASRSAYGNYGYTF	TGTGCCAGTAGGTCTGCTTATGGGAACTATGGCTACACCTTC
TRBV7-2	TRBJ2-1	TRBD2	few	CASSRPGLAGDEQFF	TGTGCCAGCAGCCGGCCGGGACTAGCGGGAGATGAGCAGTTCTTC
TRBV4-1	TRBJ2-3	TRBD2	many	CASSQPGLAAGGTDTQYF	TGCGCCAGCAGCCAACCGGGACTAGCGGCGGGAGGCACAGATACGCAGTATTTT
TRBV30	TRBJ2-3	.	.	CAWSFRPPPRRTQYF	TGTGCCTGGAGTTTCCGGCCACCCCCCCGACGTACGCAGTATTTT
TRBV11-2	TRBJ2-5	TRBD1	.	CASSLGVRQGVRETQYF	TGTGCCAGCAGCTTAGGAGTGCGACAGGGGGTCAGGGAGACCCAGTACTTC
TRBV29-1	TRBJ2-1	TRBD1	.	CSVASGTGDLEQFF	TGCAGCGTTGCCTCCGGGACAGGGGATCTTGAGCAGTTCTTC
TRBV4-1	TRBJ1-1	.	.	CASSQVLTQLNTEAFF	TGCGCCAGCAGCCAAGTCCTGACACAGTTGAACACTGAAGCTTTCTTT
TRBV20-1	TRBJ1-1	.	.	CSARDAGRGGVTEAFF	TGCAGTGCTAGAGATGCGGGTAGAGGGGGTGTCACTGAAGCTTTCTTT
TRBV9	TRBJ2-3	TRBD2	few	CASSVASLSGRTDTQYF	TGTGCCAGCAGCGTAGCCTCCCTTAGCGGGAGGACAGATACGCAGTATTTT
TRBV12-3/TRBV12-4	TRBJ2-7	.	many	CASSSASLGLDEQYF	TGTGCCAGCAGTTCCGCTTCCTTGGGCTTGGACGAGCAGTACTTC
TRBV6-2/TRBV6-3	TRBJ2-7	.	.	CASSYSTGTQNGGQYF	TGTGCCAGCAGTTACTCGACCGGGACACAGAATGGAGGGCAGTACTTC
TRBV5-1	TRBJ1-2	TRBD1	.	CASSFGDGQASLYGYTF	TGCGCCAGCAGCTTTGGGGACGGACAGGCAAGTCTTTATGGCTACACCTTC
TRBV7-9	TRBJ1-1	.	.	CASSPGLGYTEAFF	TGTGCCAGCAGCCCCGGACTGGGGTACACTGAAGCTTTCTTT
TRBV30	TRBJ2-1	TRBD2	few	CAWDLTGGSYNEQFF	TGTGCCTGGGACCTAACGGGGGGATCCTACAATGAGCAGTTCTTC
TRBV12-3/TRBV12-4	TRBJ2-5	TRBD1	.	CASSPWDSLETQYF	TGTGCCAGCAGTCCATGGGACAGCCTAGAGACCCAGTACTTC
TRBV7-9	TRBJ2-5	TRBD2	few	CASSSYRGGGEETQYF	TGTGCCAGCAGCTCCTATCGAGGCGGGGGGGAAGAGACCCAGTACTTC
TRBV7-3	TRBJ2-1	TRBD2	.	CASSPGGLAGMDEQFF	TGTGCCAGCAGCCCTGGGGGTCTAGCGGGTATGGATGAGCAGTTCTTC
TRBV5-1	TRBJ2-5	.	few	CASSFTSPQETQYF	TGCGCCAGCAGCTTTACCTCCCCCCAAGAGACCCAGTACTTC
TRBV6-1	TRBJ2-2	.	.	CASSEEGGAWELFF	TGTGCCAGCAGTGAAGAGGGGGGAGCGTGGGAGCTGTTTTTT